The present entry profiles one T cell receptor beta chain with its context. This entry belongs to a study of monozygotic twins with inflammatory bowel disease. Looked up from germline, CDR1 is LNHNV and CDR2 is YYDKDF (reference sequence). This CDR3 spans 17 amino acids. Blood, approximately 2.5 ml, was drawn per donor. Input per TCR library consisted of roughly 4,000 ng of total RNA. Added by template switching were UMIs that each held a 6-nucleotide sample barcode. Following a re-call of the 5' RACE reads, TCRdb has one entry per CDR3 protein and lacks DNA. This sample carries some 150,000 distinct CDR3 sequences, with 2.4% going to the ten biggest clones.

The chain is built from TRBV15 and TRBJ2-1; TCRdb calls TRBD2, which cannot be checked without DNA. Source material: blood. The clonotype originates from a human donor with ulcerative colitis or Crohn's disease, or a healthy co-twin of an affected twin (not recorded which). The CDR3 here is CATSRGRTSGRGNEQFF.